These T cell receptor beta chains were read from a single sample in a study of T cells after yellow fever vaccination. TCRdb called the 5' RACE reads again in MiXCR, with one record for every CDR3 protein. The sample gives 300,000 to 350,000 distinct CDR3 sequences, about 10% of which show up once; 3% to 4% is in the top ten. The sequences come from CD4+ T cells sorted from PBMCs, collected 45 days after the yellow fever booster vaccination. These receptors were obtained from a man between 18 and 29 years old who received the YFV17D yellow fever vaccine. The CDR3 runs from the conserved cysteine through the conserved F or W. The order of the fields is J gene, V gene, D gene, clone size, CDR3 protein, CDR3 DNA. A D gene is named only where the DNA matches it firmly. The size of a clone is reported for some rows only, either as once, few or many, or as a class for expanded clones.

>TRBJ2-3|TRBV6-2/TRBV6-3|-|-
CASSYEAGGATDTQYF
TGTGCCAGCAGTTACGAAGCGGGCGGGGCCACAGATACGCAGTATTTT
>TRBJ1-1|TRBV4-1|TRBD1|-
CASSQGRRGLTEAFF
TGCGCCAGCAGCCAAGGGCGCAGGGGGCTCACTGAAGCTTTCTTT
>TRBJ1-1|TRBV3-1|-|-
CASGRGQPTEAFF
TGTGCCAGCGGCAGGGGACAACCCACTGAAGCTTTCTTT
>TRBJ1-6|TRBV7-2|-|-
CASSHGGGHNSPLHF
TGTGCCAGCAGCCACGGTGGGGGCCATAATTCACCCCTCCACTTT
>TRBJ1-2|TRBV19|-|-
CASSIPWQGRKSGYTF
TGTGCCAGTAGTATACCGTGGCAGGGGCGAAAGTCTGGCTACACCTTC
>TRBJ2-3|TRBV7-3|TRBD1|few
CASSRDRGFGTQYF
TGTGCCAGCAGCCGGGACAGGGGATTCGGTACGCAGTATTTT
>TRBJ2-3|TRBV9|-|-
CASSVGGLTDTQYF
TGTGCCAGCAGCGTAGGTGGGTTGACAGATACGCAGTATTTT
>TRBJ1-4|TRBV7-2|-|few
CASSLRSSEKLFF
TGTGCCAGCAGCTTACGATCCTCGGAAAAACTGTTTTTT
>TRBJ2-3|TRBV28|TRBD2|-
CASSSLTSGGTDTQYF
TGTGCCAGCAGCTCCTTGACTAGCGGGGGCACAGATACGCAGTATTTT
>TRBJ2-5|TRBV7-6|-|few
CASSLVGPAGETQYF
TGTGCCAGCAGCTTAGTCGGTCCGGCCGGAGAGACCCAGTACTTC
>TRBJ2-1|TRBV5-4|-|-
CASSLALVGIYNEQFF
TGTGCCAGCAGCTTGGCCCTAGTTGGAATTTACAATGAGCAGTTCTTC
>TRBJ1-3|TRBV7-9|-|many
CASSLWETGNTIYF
TGTGCCAGCAGCTTATGGGAAACTGGAAACACCATATATTTT
>TRBJ2-1|TRBV29-1|-|many
CSVGKYNEQFF
TGCAGCGTGGGGAAGTACAATGAGCAGTTCTTC
>TRBJ2-1|TRBV6-4|TRBD2|-
CASSPGTSGGKFF
TGTGCCAGCAGTCCCGGGACTAGCGGGGGAAAGTTCTTC
>TRBJ1-4|TRBV4-2|-|-
CASSQGLMATNEKLFF
TGTGCCAGCAGCCAAGGCTTAATGGCAACTAATGAAAAACTGTTTTTT
>TRBJ2-5|TRBV20-1|TRBD1|-
CSADRVGETQYF
TGCAGTGCAGACAGGGTCGGGGAGACCCAGTACTTC
>TRBJ2-5|TRBV10-3|-|-
CAISEFGETQYF
TGTGCCATCAGTGAGTTTGGGGAGACCCAGTACTTC
>TRBJ1-5|TRBV6-1|-|-
CASGRGYQPQHF
TGTGCCAGCGGGAGGGGTTATCAGCCCCAGCATTTT
>TRBJ1-2|TRBV6-6|-|-
CASSLSGAGGYTF
TGTGCCAGCAGTCTCTCGGGGGCGGGGGGCTACACCTTC
>TRBJ1-5|TRBV7-8|-|-
CASSLPRVTGRQPQHF
TGTGCCAGCAGCTTACCGAGGGTCACAGGGAGGCAGCCCCAGCATTTT